This TCR beta chain was observed in a study of human T cells and chemical hapten exposure. As for the study in general: During the roughly 25-week study period, patients had diphenylcyclopropenone applied to the scalp every week.

MiXCR was run by TCRdb on the RACE reads, yielding one entry per CDR3 protein. The sample records some 340,000 distinct CDR3 sequences, roughly 6.9% being singletons. Time point indicated: patch test 1, 2 weeks after DPC sensitization. The treatment is: therapeutic diphenylcyclopropenone sensitization with weekly scalp DPC. This clonotype was detected many times. CDR3 length: 17 residues. Germline CDR1 SQVTM, CDR2 ANQGSEA. Germline trimming cut 1 base from V and 4 bases from J; bases unmatched to any gene: 12. Sequenced here: whole blood, sampled in connection with sensitization to the hapten diphenylcyclopropenone (DPC). This sequence originates from a woman aged 18-29 years with alopecia areata. Some clones in this sample may be carry-over from other donors' samples. This chain uses TRBV29-1 with TRBJ2-3; 9 positions match TRBD1. The CDR3 region has the DNA TGCAGCGTTGAAGTGCGGCCGGGACAGGGTCATGCAGATACGCAGTATTTT. This encodes CSVEVRPGQGHADTQYF.